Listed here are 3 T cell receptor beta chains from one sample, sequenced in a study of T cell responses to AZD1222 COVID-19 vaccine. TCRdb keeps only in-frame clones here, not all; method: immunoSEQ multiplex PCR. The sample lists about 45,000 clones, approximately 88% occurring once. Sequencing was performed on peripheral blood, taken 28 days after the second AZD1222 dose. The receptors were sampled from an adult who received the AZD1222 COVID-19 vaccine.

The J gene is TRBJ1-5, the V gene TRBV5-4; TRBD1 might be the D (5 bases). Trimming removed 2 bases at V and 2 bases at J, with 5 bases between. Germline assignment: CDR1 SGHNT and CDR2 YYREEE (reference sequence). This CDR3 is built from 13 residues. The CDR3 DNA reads TGTGCCAGCAGCTTACAGGGCAATCAGCCCCAGCATTTT. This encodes CASSLQGNQPQHF.

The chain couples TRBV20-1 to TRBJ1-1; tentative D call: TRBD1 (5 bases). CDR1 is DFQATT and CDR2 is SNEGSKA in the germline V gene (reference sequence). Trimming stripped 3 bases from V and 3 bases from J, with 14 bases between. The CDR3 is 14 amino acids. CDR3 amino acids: CSASLDGGYTEAFF. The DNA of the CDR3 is TGCAGTGCTAGTCTCGATGGGGGGTACACTGAAGCTTTCTTT.

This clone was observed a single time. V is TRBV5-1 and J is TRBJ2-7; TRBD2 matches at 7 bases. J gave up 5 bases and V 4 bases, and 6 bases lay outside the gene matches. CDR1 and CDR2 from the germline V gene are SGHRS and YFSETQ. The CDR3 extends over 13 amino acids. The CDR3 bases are TGCGCCAGCAGCCATCCCGGGACTAACGAGCAGTACTTC. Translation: CASSHPGTNEQYF.